This TCR beta chain was identified in a study of blood T cell repertoires in COVID-19. Germline V CDR1 and CDR2: PRHDT, FYEKMQ (reference sequence). This CDR3 spans 20 amino acids. V lost 5 bases and J lost 2, with 28 bases in between. A few counts support this clone. Data came from immunoSEQ multiplex PCR; TCRdb stores just in-frame clones and leaves some out. The table lists around 190,000 clones, about 90% of them singletons. The sequence came from a woman aged 18-29 years who had recovered from COVID-19. The gene calls are TRBV13 and TRBJ1-3, with D perhaps TRBD1 (6 bases). The source material was PBMCs or T cells enriched from blood (not recorded which). In nucleotides, the CDR3 is TGTGCCAGCAGCCTCGTAAAATTATATAGAACAGGGATCGCTGGAAACACCATATATTTT. Amino acids: CASSLVKLYRTGIAGNTIYF.